The sequence of this T cell receptor beta chain was determined in a study of cytomegalovirus exposure and HLA in healthy donors. Study-wide findings and caveats: Of the V segments, some could not be distinguished, including TRBV6-2 and TRBV6-3, and were excluded. One later analysis reportedly identified an Asian-associated ancestry cluster that showed fewer N-insertions than the approximately 600-donor mean. Altogether, some 170 TCR beta chains were recorded as cytomegalovirus-associated.

A note on this clone: As yet, its antigen is unknown.

Germline V CDR1 and CDR2: SEHNR, FQNEAQ (reference sequence). The CDR3 length is 13 residues. The PCR contained 60 Vbeta and 13 Jbeta primers. TCRdb's copy holds only in-frame clones and misses some; the assay was immunoSEQ multiplex PCR. The table lists about 180,000 clones, approximately 88% of them singletons. This clonotype originated in a boy aged 2 to 9 in good health and CMV-seronegative. V and J are TRBV7-9 and TRBJ2-5; no clear D. The last part of the DNA fits TRBJ2-7 better; the J call may be wrong. The sample was PBMCs. Here the CDR3 DNA reads TGTGCCAGCAGCTCGACGGACTCCTACGAGCAGTACTTC. It is translated as CASSSTDSYEQYF.